This T cell receptor beta chain was identified during a study of control samples from healthy donors and cancer patients. TCRdb's table, derived via immunoSEQ multiplex PCR, lists solely in-frame clones and lacks some. The sample lists about 98,000 clones, roughly 86% occurring once. CDR1 MNHEY and CDR2 SVGAGI come from the germline V gene. This CDR3 has 14 amino acids. V gave up 3 bases and J gave up 5 bases, with 11 bases separating them. Sequencing was done on a sample of blood. The clonotype comes from a man aged 55 to 69 in good health. The chain uses TRBV6-5 and TRBJ2-1, with D perhaps matching TRBD1 (6 bases). CDR3 coding DNA: TGTGCCAGCAGTTATGGGGGCTGGGACAATGAGCAGTTCTTC. This encodes CASSYGGWDNEQFF.